Below are 18 T cell receptor beta chains sequenced from a single sample in a study of sequential checkpoint blockade in melanoma. The treatment here: randomized to nivolumab then ipilimumab (arm A) or the reverse (arm B). Sequencing was performed with immunoSEQ multiplex PCR; in TCRdb, only in-frame clones are kept and a portion is missing. Of about 8,400 clones listed, more than 90% are singletons. The input for sequencing was CD8+ T cells sorted from blood (inferred from file names), taken from a patient given nivolumab and ipilimumab in sequence. The receptors here all came from a human donor with melanoma.

The chain combines TRBV11-2 with TRBJ1-4; 7 nucleotides align to TRBD1. The V and J ends lost 9 bases and 4 bases, in that order; junction bases with no gene match: 2. This CDR3 is 12 amino acids long. From germline, CDR1 is SGHAT and CDR2 FQNNGV. The CDR3 reads CASRDSNEKLFF. CDR3 sequence (DNA): TGTGCCAGTCGGGACAGTAATGAAAAACTGTTTTTT.

The gene calls are TRBV7-9 and TRBJ2-7; 7 bases are shared with TRBD1. CDR1 SEHNR and CDR2 FQNEAQ come from the germline V gene (reference sequence). This CDR3 is 14 amino acids long. V shed 5 bases, J shed 7 bases, and the junction held 11 bases outside the gene matches. The CDR3, as DNA: TGTGCCAGCAGCCGAGGGGGACAGAGTTCTGAGCAGTACGTC. This sequence encodes CASSRGGQSSEQYV.

This clone was seen only a few times. V gene TRBV2 combines with J gene TRBJ2-7, with 10 bases matching TRBD1. CDR3 length: 15 amino acids. J gave up 2 bases and V 6 bases, and 7 bases lay outside the gene matches. From germline, CDR1 is SNHLY and CDR2 FYNNEI. The CDR3 sequence is CASRVDRGRAYEQYF. DNA of the CDR3: TGTGCCAGCAGGGTCGACAGGGGGCGAGCCTACGAGCAGTACTTC.

With respect to this clone: The junction shows a germline mismatch at one end, possibly a read error. J is TRBJ1-2 and V is TRBV9; 8 bases are a match to TRBD1. Germline CDR1 SGDLS, CDR2 YYNGEE. There are 14 residues in the CDR3. Here the CDR3 reads CASSAAGGDYGHTF. CDR3 nucleotides: TGTGCCAGCAGCGCTGCAGGGGGCGACTATGGCCACACCTTC.

The gene calls are TRBV2 and TRBJ1-4; 9 bases line up with TRBD1. V shed 6 bases, J shed 0 bases, and the junction held 11 bases outside the gene matches. Germline V gene sequence: CDR1 SNHLY, CDR2 FYNNEI. The CDR3 is 18 residues long. The CDR3 protein is CASRDGTGPPTTNEKLFF. The CDR3 DNA follows: TGTGCCAGCAGGGACGGGACAGGGCCCCCCACAACTAATGAAAAACTGTTTTTT.

This chain uses TRBV5-6 with TRBJ1-4; D gene uncertain. Germline CDR1 is SGHDT and CDR2 is YYEEEE. Trimming removed 4 bases from V and 0 bases from J, with 13 bases in between. This CDR3 is 16 amino acids long. CDR3: CASSLGVAATNEKLFF. CDR3 DNA sequence: TGTGCCAGCAGCCTCGGGGTTGCCGCAACTAATGAAAAACTGTTTTTT. The full variable domain, completed using reference TRBV5-6 and TRBJ1-4, is DAGVTQSPTHLIKTRGQQVTLRCSPKSGHDTVSWYQQALGQGPQFIFQYYEEEERQRGNFPDRFSGHQFPNYSSELNVNALLLGDSALYLCASSLGVAATNEKLFFGSGTQLSVL.

The CDR3 DNA follows: TGTGCCAGCAGCTTGGCTAGAACCTACGAGCAGTACGTC. Residues: CASSLARTYEQYV. The chain couples TRBV11-2 to TRBJ2-7; D unclear. V was pared by 3 bases and J by 2 bases, with 8 bases between. The CDR3 totals 13 residues. Looked up from germline, CDR1 is SGHAT and CDR2 is FQNNGV.

The chain joins TRBV30 to TRBJ1-4; 7 bases map to TRBD1. J gave up 4 bases and V 3 bases, and 5 bases lay outside the gene matches. CDR3 length equals 14 residues. CDR1 and CDR2 (germline): GTSNPN, SVGIG (reference sequence). The CDR3 DNA reads TGTGCCTGGAGCGGGGGACAGTTTAATGAAAAACTGTTTTTT. Translation: CAWSGGQFNEKLFF.

The rearrangement links TRBV5-6 to TRBJ2-7, with D perhaps matching TRBD2 (5 bases). From germline, CDR1 is SGHDT and CDR2 YYEEEE. This CDR3 region has 14 residues. With 2 bases removed from V and 5 bases from J, the gap between germline ends came to 14 bases. CDR3 DNA: TGTGCCAGCAGCTTCGAGGGCAGTCACAACGAGCAGTACTTC. It yields the protein CASSFEGSHNEQYF.

The V gene is TRBV11-2, the J gene TRBJ1-2, with D maybe TRBD1 (6 bases). The CDR3 spans 13 residues. The ends were cut back, 4 bases at V and 12 bases at J, with 18 bases in the middle. CDR1 is SGHAT and CDR2 is FQNNGV in the germline V gene. CDR3 residues: CASSSPTYREHTF. As DNA, the CDR3 is TGTGCCAGCAGCTCGCCCACCTACAGGGAACACACCTTC. Using reference TRBV11-2 and TRBJ1-2 for the parts outside the CDR3, the full variable domain is EAGVAQSPRYKIIEKRQSVAFWCNPISGHATLYWYQQILGQGPKLLIQFQNNGVVDDSQLPKDRFSAERLKGVDSTLKIQPAKLEDSAVYLCASSSPTYREHTFGSGTRLTVV.

The J gene is TRBJ1-3, the V gene TRBV28; possibly TRBD1 for D (5 bases). Trimming cost V 5 bases and J 2 bases, with 10 bases left between them. The germline gives CDR1 MDHEN, CDR2 SYDVKM. The CDR3 runs to 14 residues. This chain's CDR3 is CASSARQTGNTIYF. CDR3 in DNA: TGTGCCAGCAGTGCCAGACAGACTGGAAACACCATATATTTT. Complete variable domain (other parts from reference TRBV28 and TRBJ1-3): DVKVTQSSRYLVKRTGEKVFLECVQDMDHENMFWYRQDPGLGLRLIYFSYDVKMKEKGDIPEGYSVSREKKERFSLILESASTNQTSMYLCASSARQTGNTIYFGEGSWLTVV.

The V and J genes are TRBV5-1 and TRBJ2-7; 9 nucleotides align to TRBD1. J gave up 2 bases and V 3 bases, and 3 bases lay outside the gene matches. The CDR3 spans 14 residues. Per germline, CDR1 SGHRS and CDR2 YFSETQ. Here the CDR3 reads CASSWGDRAYEQYV. CDR3 sequence (DNA): TGCGCCAGCAGCTGGGGGGACAGGGCCTACGAGCAGTACGTC.

The chain has TRBV6-5 and TRBJ1-5; 7 positions agree with TRBD1. This CDR3 is built from 15 residues. Germline CDR1 is MNHEY and CDR2 is SVGAGI. Germline trimming cut 6 bases from V and 2 bases from J; bases unmatched to any gene: 7. The CDR3 protein is CASSLQGLGNQPQHF. Here the CDR3 DNA reads TGTGCCAGCAGCCTACAGGGGTTAGGCAATCAGCCCCAGCATTTT.

CDR3: CASSEALGADEQYV. CDR3 DNA: TGTGCCAGCAGTGAGGCCCTAGGGGCGGACGAGCAGTACGTC. This chain joins TRBV6-1 and TRBJ2-7; the D gene is possibly TRBD1 (5 bases). The germline V gene has CDR1 MNHNS and CDR2 SASEGT. This CDR3 has 14 amino acids. V was trimmed by 3 bases and J by 5 bases, leaving 14 bases between them.

The J gene is TRBJ1-1, the V gene TRBV27; TRBD1 is a possible D gene (5 bases). Trimming took off 4 bases at V and 7 bases at J, with 16 bases between the two ends. The CDR3 runs to 14 residues. The germline V gene encodes CDR1 MNHEY and CDR2 SMNVEV (reference sequence). CDR3 sequence: CASSWGRGESEAFF. The CDR3 DNA follows: TGTGCCAGCAGTTGGGGGAGGGGAGAGAGTGAAGCTTTCTTT.

There are a few counts of this clone. The chain uses TRBV4-1 and TRBJ2-7; no clear D. The CDR3 has 14 residues. Germline loops: CDR1 MGHRA, CDR2 YSYEKL. V lost 0 bases and J lost 7, with 13 bases in between. The CDR3 DNA reads as TGCGCCAGCAGCCAAGATCGGGTTGGGTGGGAGCAGTACTTC. The encoded protein is CASSQDRVGWEQYF.

The V and J genes are TRBV4-1 and TRBJ2-7; 10 bases agree with TRBD2. CDR3 length equals 15 residues. Germline assignment: CDR1 MGHRA and CDR2 YSYEKL. V shed 4 bases and J 4 bases; nucleotides not matched to a gene: 7. The DNA of the CDR3 is TGCGCCAGCAGCCCGCTAGCGGGAGTGATATACGAGCAGTACTTC. It encodes CASSPLAGVIYEQYF.

V gene TRBV2 combines with J gene TRBJ1-4; tentative D call: TRBD1 (5 bases). The V and J ends lost 7 bases and 8 bases respectively, with 11 bases between them. The germline gives CDR1 SNHLY, CDR2 FYNNEI. This CDR3 contains 12 residues. In nucleotides, the CDR3 is TGTGCCAGCAACCAGGGCGAAGAAAAACTGTTTTTT. Its protein is CASNQGEEKLFF. The entire variable domain, with the rest obtained from reference TRBV2 and TRBJ1-4, is as follows: EPEVTQTPSHQVTQMGQEVILRCVPISNHLYFYWYRQILGQKVEFLVSFYNNEISEKSEIFDDQFSVERPDGSNFTLKIRSTKLEDSAMYFCASNQGEEKLFFGSGTQLSVL.